This is a list of T cell receptor beta chains from one sample in a study of blood T cell repertoires in COVID-19. The protocol was immunoSEQ multiplex PCR, while the TCRdb copy is restricted to in-frame clones and leaves out a portion. The data hold fewer than 300,000 clones, with roughly 80% observed a single time. Input material: PBMCs or T cells enriched from blood (not recorded which). All receptors come from a man aged 35 to 55 who had been exposed to COVID-19. CDR3s include the opening cysteine and the closing phenylalanine or tryptophan. D genes are given only for firm matches. Only some rows state a clone size, as once, few, many or a class for expanded clones.

CDR3nt: TGTGCCAGCAGTCGAGCGGGGGGGCGCGATGAAAAACTGTTTTTT
CDR3aa: CASSRAGGRDEKLFF
abundance: NA
j_gene: TRBJ1-4
v_gene: TRBV7-9
d_gene: NA

CDR3nt: TGTGCCAGCAGCGTAGACCCGGACGGAGGAAGGGGCTACACCTTC
CDR3aa: CASSVDPDGGRGYTF
abundance: few
j_gene: TRBJ1-2
v_gene: TRBV9
d_gene: NA

CDR3nt: TGCAGCGTTGGGCGGGGGACGAACACTGAAGCTTTCTTT
CDR3aa: CSVGRGTNTEAFF
abundance: NA
j_gene: TRBJ1-1
v_gene: TRBV29-1
d_gene: NA

CDR3nt: TGTGCCAGCAGCTCAAGCAGGGTTCCCTACGAGCAGTACTTC
CDR3aa: CASSSSRVPYEQYF
abundance: NA
j_gene: TRBJ2-7
v_gene: TRBV7-9
d_gene: NA

CDR3nt: TGTGCCAGCAGTGAGCCAGGGATCAGCAATCAGCCCCAGCATTTT
CDR3aa: CASSEPGISNQPQHF
abundance: many
j_gene: TRBJ1-5
v_gene: TRBV6-1
d_gene: NA

CDR3nt: TGTGCCAGCAGCCCCGTCAGGGTACCCACTGAAGCTTTCTTT
CDR3aa: CASSPVRVPTEAFF
abundance: NA
j_gene: TRBJ1-1
v_gene: TRBV5-5
d_gene: NA

CDR3nt: TGTGCCAGCAGCTTGGCACCCGTCGACGAGCAGTACTTC
CDR3aa: CASSLAPVDEQYF
abundance: NA
j_gene: TRBJ2-7
v_gene: TRBV7-9
d_gene: NA

CDR3nt: TGTGCCAGCAGCGCAAAGGGACAGCTAACCTACGAGCAGTACTTC
CDR3aa: CASSAKGQLTYEQYF
abundance: NA
j_gene: TRBJ2-7
v_gene: TRBV6-5
d_gene: TRBD1

CDR3nt: TGTGCCAGCAGCTTGGAGGGCGGGATGACAGATACGCAGTATTTT
CDR3aa: CASSLEGGMTDTQYF
abundance: NA
j_gene: TRBJ2-3
v_gene: TRBV5-4
d_gene: NA

CDR3nt: TGTGCCAGCAGCTTAGGGCACAACAATGAGCAGTTCTTC
CDR3aa: CASSLGHNNEQFF
abundance: once
j_gene: TRBJ2-1
v_gene: TRBV13
d_gene: NA

CDR3nt: TGCGCCAGCAGCTTGGAATTCTACTCCGGAAACACCATATATTTT
CDR3aa: CASSLEFYSGNTIYF
abundance: NA
j_gene: TRBJ1-3
v_gene: TRBV5-1
d_gene: NA

CDR3nt: TGCAGCGTTGATCTAGACAGGGGTTTGGCGTACAATGAGCAGTTCTTC
CDR3aa: CSVDLDRGLAYNEQFF
abundance: few
j_gene: TRBJ2-1
v_gene: TRBV29-1
d_gene: TRBD1

CDR3nt: TGTGCCTGGAGTGTACCGCGACAGAGCTCTGGAAACACCATATATTTT
CDR3aa: CAWSVPRQSSGNTIYF
abundance: NA
j_gene: TRBJ1-3
v_gene: TRBV30
d_gene: NA

CDR3nt: TGTGCCAGCAGCTTGGAGTTGGGAGGGGCCGCCGGGGAGCTGTTTTTT
CDR3aa: CASSLELGGAAGELFF
abundance: NA
j_gene: TRBJ2-2
v_gene: TRBV5-4
d_gene: TRBD2